Reported below is one TCR beta chain. The data were taken from a study of blood T cell repertoires in COVID-19. For the study at large: Spain, Italy and the United States supplied samples that represented acute and convalescent COVID-19.

This CDR3 has 14 residues. CDR1 and CDR2 from the germline V gene are SGHTS and YDEGEE. V lost 1 base and J 2 bases, leaving 10 bases between the germline ends. In the original processing: By means of reference gene primer amplification, nucleated cell counts were estimated. Generated by immunoSEQ multiplex PCR, the TCRdb table keeps only in-frame clones and is missing some. That table gives V, J and clone size, and the DNA gave D and trimming. The sample holds 75,000 to 100,000 clones; 87% are singletons and the top ten take around 4.5%. The chain links TRBV5-8 to TRBJ2-7; D ambiguous. This sequence originates from a man aged 70-80 years with acute or convalescent COVID-19. Sequences were obtained from peripheral blood. The CDR3 sequence is CASSLSGITYEQYV. The DNA for the CDR3 is TGTGCCAGCAGCTTGTCGGGTATCACCTACGAGCAGTACGTC.